This TCR beta chain was obtained from a study of T cells in Graves' hyperthyroidism and ophthalmopathy (dated by TCRdb to 2018 to 2020). Study-wide context: Peripheral blood was sampled at the time of initial diagnosis, prior to any treatment. A discovery cohort of about 100 patients, approximately 45 with Graves' ophthalmopathy and about 60 with stable Graves' hyperthyroidism, was used to find distinguishing TCR V-J signatures. An independent validation cohort of under 20 hyperthyroidism patients and approximately 15 patients who later progressed to ophthalmopathy tested prospective prediction of ophthalmopathy. The approximately 100 discovery patients were divided at random into training and test sets in a 7:3 ratio. In six Graves' hyperthyroidism patients, the study also compared T-cell repertoires from thyroid tissue with T-cell repertoires from blood. Once sampling was done, hyperthyroidism patients were given methimazole at a starting dose of 30 mg daily, whereas ophthalmopathy patients were given high-dose intravenous methylprednisolone. TCR Vbeta CDR3 sequencing of 130 to 150 peripheral blood samples (under 45 ophthalmopathy, about 74 hyperthyroidism and roughly 17 progressor patients) is reported in the paper.

TCR beta CDR3 regions were amplified from RNA transcripts. The TCR CDR3 was subjected to a first round of RT-PCR using the HTBI primer set and the Qiagen OneStep RT-PCR kit. Libraries were constructed in a second round of multiplex PCR, after which size selection and purification were carried out. Paired-end sequencing of the libraries was performed with 100 bp reads on an Illumina HiSeq2000. Regarding the original processing steps: SOAPnuke was used to process the raw data, removing reads that contained adapters or uncalled bases, had a mean Phred below 15, or lacked an exact match to the constant primer or identifier. High-quality paired reads were merged using COPE v1.2.5, and each unique nucleotide sequence was defined as a clonotype. Clonotypes were aligned to IMGT TRBV, TRBD and TRBJ reference segments using MiTCR v1.1. The analysis included only V-J combinations with a frequency above 0.0001, which together covered 99% to 99.2% of the repertoires. A TCS score was defined as the ratio of F50 (clonal expansion) to E x V (chaos), with BLOSUM62-based TCRdist applied between CDR3 peptides within each V-J. Welch's t-statistics and random forest reduced 500 to 550 V-J features to about 12, which were used in a naive Bayes classifier (R e1071). TCRdb passed the public sequencing reads through fastp at Q25 and MiXCR, retaining productive beta sequences. Duplicate CDR3 protein sequences are folded into a single record with the most common DNA and genes. It is TCRdb's table, rather than the study itself, that gives the V and J calls and clone size. For this sample there are about 290,000 distinct CDR3 sequences; about an eighth appear just once. 7.9% of the sample goes to the ten largest clones.

A patient counted as having stable Graves' hyperthyroidism if no progression to ophthalmopathy occurred over 18 months of follow-up. Hyperthyroidism patients were newly diagnosed, had a disease duration of under 2 months, and were aged 18 to 65 years. Patients with uncontrolled infections, other autoimmune diseases, pregnancy or lactation were excluded. Clinical symptoms, serum thyroxine and TRAb, thyroid ultrasound, and orbital computed tomography formed the basis for the diagnoses. Ficoll-Paque density gradient centrifugation was used to isolate PBMCs from about 9 ml of fresh peripheral blood. Total RNA was extracted with Trizol reagent, and quality was checked on an Agilent 2100 Bioanalyzer. Study-wide conclusions, independent of this receptor: Sample size was not statistically predetermined, and investigators were not blinded to group allocation. Blood samples also contained most of the expanded thyroid clonotypes (frequency above 0.001), which suggests that blood repertoires may reflect thyroid immune responses. In validation, the model predicted progression to ophthalmopathy with approximately 71% sensitivity and 72.22% specificity, a median of about 6 months before onset. A 13 V-J signature model separated ophthalmopathy from stable hyperthyroidism, with about 90% sensitivity and about 81% specificity in cross-validation and 80%/75% in testing.

As regards this clonotype: Its antigen specificity is not known. Base-call qualities are not available, and no considerably larger clone is one nucleotide away.

Trimming accounts for 1 base at V and 2 bases at J, while the number of junction bases matched to no gene is 14. Its CDR3 holds 20 amino acids, cysteine through phenylalanine. The read is trimmed to its CDR3 DNA, 60 bases read in frame from base 1. CDR1 MNHNS and CDR2 SASEGT were looked up in the germline V gene. The chain is made from TRBV6-1 and TRBJ2-4, with 10 bases matching TRBD2. The sequence came from a woman between 40 and 50 years old with Graves' hyperthyroidism. Material for sequencing was blood. The nucleotide sequence is given as TGTGCCAGCAGTGAAGGCTCTAGCGGGAGTCACGGGAGAACCAAAAACATTCAGTACTTC. Translated, this gives CASSEGSSGSHGRTKNIQYF.